Here is one T cell receptor beta chain with its context. Its cognate antigen is unknown. This record belongs to a study of cytomegalovirus exposure and HLA in healthy donors. The CDR3 runs to 13 residues. The V end lost 6 bases, the J end lost 0 bases, and 6 bases lay between the germline ends. Germline V CDR1 and CDR2: MNHEY, SMNVEV (reference sequence). General study results and limits: Previous analysis showed most TCR beta V segments were productive about 90% or about 30% of the time. The number of N-insertions in an Asian-associated ancestry cluster was reportedly below the approximately 680-donor mean in a later analysis. V- and J-gene trimming of TCR beta was linked (in a later analysis) to a missense DCLRE1C variant.

Both 60 Vbeta primers and 13 Jbeta primers went into the PCR. This table comes from immunoSEQ multiplex PCR, and its TCRdb copy is limited to in-frame clones, with some not included. This table holds 120,000 or so clones, about 81% found once. This chain joins TRBV27 and TRBJ1-5; D ambiguous. Sequenced material: PBMCs. This TCR was sampled from a woman in her thirties or forties in good health and CMV-seropositive. The CDR3 DNA reads as TGTGCCAGCAGCTTGTCTAGCAATCAGCCCCAGCATTTT. Translating it yields CASSLSSNQPQHF.